One and the same sample provided the 25 T cell receptor beta chains below, sequenced in a study of blood T cell repertoires in COVID-19. The repertoire was sequenced with immunoSEQ multiplex PCR; TCRdb's copy has only in-frame clones and lacks some. This table has 70,000 to 85,000 clones, over 80% appearing once. Sequences were obtained from peripheral blood. These TCRs come from a human donor in a cohort sampled during active COVID-19.

The rearrangement joins TRBV6-1 to TRBJ2-5; TRBD2 matches at 10 bases. Germline V gene lookup returns CDR1 MNHNS and CDR2 SASEGT. The CDR3 spans 15 residues. J lost 0 bases, V lost 2 bases, and 0 bases had no gene match. CDR3 sequence reads: CASSELAGDQETQYF. As DNA, the CDR3 is TGTGCCAGCAGTGAACTAGCGGGAGACCAAGAGACCCAGTACTTC.

The chain is built from TRBV5-1 and TRBJ2-1; D is undetermined. The CDR3 covers 14 residues. V lost 0 bases and J lost 0, with 4 bases in between. Looked up from germline, CDR1 is SGHRS and CDR2 is YFSETQ. CDR3 sequence: CASSLASSYNEQFF. The CDR3 coding sequence is TGCGCCAGCAGCTTGGCCAGCTCCTACAATGAGCAGTTCTTC.

V and J are TRBV29-1 and TRBJ2-5; D is perhaps TRBD1 (5 bases). The CDR3 spans 11 residues. Germline assignment: CDR1 SQVTM and CDR2 ANQGSEA. V lost 6 bases and J lost 2, with 7 bases in between. CDR3 loop: CSVRQQETQYF. CDR3 sequence (DNA): TGCAGCGTGAGACAGCAAGAGACCCAGTACTTC.

V usage is TRBV7-8 and J usage is TRBJ2-3, with 10 bases matching TRBD2. Trimming removed 11 bases from V and 6 bases from J; junction bases left unmatched: 8. In germline, CDR1 is SGHVS, CDR2 FQNEAQ. This CDR3 spans 13 amino acids. The CDR3 DNA sequence: TGTGCCCTAGGGCTAGCGGGAGCCGATACGCAGTATTTT. It encodes CALGLAGADTQYF.

This clone was counted once. The V gene is TRBV6-5, the J gene TRBJ1-4; D remains ambiguous. Deletions cut 5 bases from V and 7 bases from J, with 14 bases between. The CDR3 runs to 14 residues. Per germline, CDR1 MNHEY and CDR2 SVGAGI. The CDR3 DNA follows: TGTGCCAGCAGTCGAGACGGGGTGGTTGAAAAACTGTTTTTT. As protein: CASSRDGVVEKLFF.

The V gene is TRBV29-1, the J gene TRBJ2-3, with 10 bases identical to TRBD2. J gave up 3 bases and V 4 bases, and 13 bases lay outside the gene matches. The CDR3 covers 17 residues. Looked up from germline, CDR1 is SQVTM and CDR2 is ANQGSEA. The CDR3 DNA reads as TGCAGCGTTGTAATTGGGCTAGCGGGAGTGGGAACAGATACGCAGTATTTT. It is translated as CSVVIGLAGVGTDTQYF.

The chain couples TRBV18 to TRBJ2-7, with D maybe TRBD2 (5 bases). The CDR3 runs 18 residues. CDR1 is KGHSH, CDR2 LQKENI, per germline. Deletions cut 5 bases from V and 3 bases from J, with 26 bases between. CDR3 sequence (DNA): TGTGCCAGCTCATCGACACGCGGCGGGTCCAGGACGCTCTACGAGCAGTACTTC. It yields the protein CASSSTRGGSRTLYEQYF.

V usage is TRBV6-2 or TRBV6-3 and J usage is TRBJ1-5, with D unresolved. The CDR3 contains 16 residues. The V end lost 4 bases, the J end lost 2 bases, and 15 bases lay between the germline ends. The germline gives CDR1 MNHEY, CDR2 SVGEGT. The CDR3 spells CASSWIGISGNQPQHF. The CDR3 region has the DNA TGTGCCAGCAGTTGGATAGGAATTAGCGGCAATCAGCCCCAGCATTTT.

The chain has TRBV28 and TRBJ1-5; D might be TRBD1 (5 bases). Trimming stripped 11 bases from V and 6 bases from J, with 17 bases between. Germline V gene data show CDR1 as MDHEN and CDR2 as SYDVKM. This CDR3 contains 13 residues. The CDR3 bases are TGTGCCTCCAGGGTCGCGCGTTCTCAGCCCCAGCATTTT. Its translation: CASRVARSQPQHF.

This chain joins TRBV3-1 (or the pseudogene TRBV3-2) and TRBJ2-6, with 7 bases matching TRBD1. The CDR3 consists of 18 residues. CDR1 is LGHDT, CDR2 YNNKEL, per germline (reference sequence). V dropped 4 bases and J dropped 0; count of bases not matched to a gene: 9. Here the CDR3 DNA reads TGTGCCAGCAGCCGCCCAGGACAGGTTAACTCTGGGGCCAACGTCCTGACTTTC. Translating gives CASSRPGQVNSGANVLTF.

This chain joins TRBV28 and TRBJ2-1; possible D gene TRBD1, 5 bases. Germline V CDR1 and CDR2: MDHEN, SYDVKM. This CDR3 spans 13 amino acids. Trimming removed 7 bases from V and 7 bases from J, with 14 bases in between. The CDR3 protein is CASTLGAPNEQFF. The CDR3 DNA reads TGTGCCAGCACCCTAGGGGCTCCTAATGAGCAGTTCTTC.

The rearrangement links TRBV20-1 to TRBJ1-4; no firm D call. Between the trimmed V and J ends, which lost 6 bases and 8 bases, there was a span of 7 bases. CDR1 is DFQATT and CDR2 is SNEGSKA in the germline V gene (reference sequence). This CDR3 spans 10 amino acids. This CDR3 is CSAAEEKLFF. The CDR3 region has the DNA TGCAGTGCCGCGGAAGAAAAACTGTTTTTT.

The sample holds one count of this clone. V gene TRBV9 combines with J gene TRBJ2-1; tentative D call: TRBD1 (6 bases). The CDR3 is made up of 15 amino acids. Trimming took 2 bases from V and 0 from J, leaving 9 bases between them. CDR1 and CDR2 (germline): SGDLS, YYNGEE. The DNA for the CDR3 is TGTGCCAGCAGCGTCGGACAGAGCTCCTACAATGAGCAGTTCTTC. It specifies CASSVGQSSYNEQFF.

The genes are TRBV2 and TRBJ2-7; a possible D gene is TRBD2 (5 bases). The germline CDR1 and CDR2 sequences are SNHLY and FYNNEI. CDR3 length: 14 residues. The V end was cut by 4 bases, the J end by 0 bases, with 10 bases between. The CDR3 reads CASSGTRSSYEQYF. CDR3 in DNA: TGTGCCAGCAGTGGAACTAGGAGCTCCTACGAGCAGTACTTC.

The CDR3 sequence is CASSRQGWDYGYTF. The CDR3 coding sequence is TGTGCCAGCAGCCGACAAGGCTGGGACTATGGCTACACCTTC. V usage is TRBV5-6 and J usage is TRBJ1-2, with D unresolved. CDR3 length equals 14 residues. The germline CDR1 and CDR2 sequences are SGHDT and YYEEEE. Trimming left V 4 bases short and J 3 bases short, with 13 bases between.

This clone was counted only a few times. The chain carries TRBV3-1 (or the pseudogene TRBV3-2) and TRBJ1-5, with 9 positions matching TRBD1. This CDR3 comprises 14 residues. V shed 3 bases, J shed 6 bases, and the junction held 3 bases outside the gene matches. Germline CDR1 and CDR2: LGHDT and YNNKEL (reference sequence). CDR3 DNA sequence: TGTGCCAGCAGCCAGACAGGGGGGGCTCAGCCCCAGCATTTT. The encoded protein is CASSQTGGAQPQHF.

In this sample, this clone turned up a few times. The chain is built from TRBV10-1 and TRBJ1-1; 10 positions agree with TRBD1. The V gene end was trimmed by 6 bases and the J gene end by 1 base; junction bases not matched to a gene: 11. The CDR3 loop spans 17 amino acids. The germline gives CDR1 WNHNN, CDR2 SYGVQD (reference sequence). The CDR3 protein is CASSPGTGEVRNTEAFF. In DNA, the CDR3 is TGCGCCAGCAGCCCCGGGACAGGGGAGGTGAGGAACACTGAAGCTTTCTTT.

The chain is built from TRBV5-4 and TRBJ1-5, with a possible D match to TRBD1 (6 bases). The CDR3 is 17 residues long. Germline CDR1 and CDR2: SGHNT and YYREEE (reference sequence). The germline V and J ends were trimmed by 2 bases and 0 bases, with 15 bases remaining between them. The CDR3 reads CASSFPRDTYSNQPQHF. The CDR3 nucleotides read TGTGCCAGCAGCTTTCCCCGGGACACCTATAGCAATCAGCCCCAGCATTTT.

This chain uses TRBV3-1 (or the pseudogene TRBV3-2) with TRBJ2-4, with 12 nucleotides matching TRBD1. This CDR3 comprises 16 residues. V gave up 4 bases and J gave up 7 bases; unmatched junction bases: 8. Germline assignment: CDR1 LGHDT and CDR2 YNNKEL (reference sequence). CDR3 bases: TGTGCCAGCAGCCCAGCTCGGGACAGGGGGCTGAACATTCAGTACTTC. Amino acids: CASSPARDRGLNIQYF.

This CDR3 reads CASSFKVRQKQYF. The DNA for the CDR3 is TGTGCCAGCAGTTTCAAGGTCAGACAGAAGCAGTACTTC. V is TRBV12-3 or TRBV12-4 and J is TRBJ2-7; a possible D gene is TRBD1 (5 bases). The CDR3 is 13 residues long. V shed 3 bases and J shed 8 bases, with 14 bases lying between them.

The chain is built from TRBV5-1 and TRBJ2-2; D is ambiguous. This CDR3 spans 13 amino acids. V was pared by 4 bases and J by 3 bases, with 7 bases between. Germline V gene lookup returns CDR1 SGHRS and CDR2 YFSETQ. The CDR3 DNA is TGCGCCAGCAGCCCCGAGTACACCGGGGAGCTGTTTTTT. Translation: CASSPEYTGELFF.

This chain links TRBV3-1 (or the pseudogene TRBV3-2) with TRBJ2-1; 10 nucleotides align to TRBD2. V gave up 3 bases and J gave up 2 bases; unmatched junction bases: 1. In germline, CDR1 is LGHDT, CDR2 YNNKEL (reference sequence). The CDR3 contains 15 residues. The DNA for the CDR3 is TGTGCCAGCAGCCAGAGCGGGGGGGCCTACAATGAGCAGTTCTTC. Protein sequence: CASSQSGGAYNEQFF.

The V call is TRBV19, the J call TRBJ2-7, with D possibly TRBD1 on 6 matching bases. From germline, CDR1 is LNHDA and CDR2 SQIVND (reference sequence). V dropped 2 bases and J dropped 5 bases, with 13 bases sitting between them. The CDR3 runs to 14 residues. The CDR3 DNA reads as TGTGCCAGTAGTATATCAGGGGATGAGGACGAGCAGTACTTC. This codes for CASSISGDEDEQYF.

This chain links TRBV7-8 with TRBJ2-7; tentatively, D is TRBD1 (5 bases). Germline V CDR1 and CDR2: SGHVS, FQNEAQ. This CDR3 has 16 residues. V was shortened by 1 base and J by 6 bases, with 19 bases between the two germline ends. CDR3 sequence reads: CASSLGRPPLTGEQYF. CDR3 DNA: TGTGCCAGCAGCTTAGGACGGCCACCCCTAACAGGCGAGCAGTACTTC.

The chain combines TRBV12-3 or TRBV12-4 with TRBJ2-3; D gene uncertain. This CDR3 is built from 13 residues. V lost 6 bases and J 2 bases, leaving 9 bases between the germline ends. As DNA, the CDR3 is TGTGCCAGCAGCCAGCGCTCCACAGATACGCAGTATTTT. Its translation: CASSQRSTDTQYF.